This T cell receptor (beta chain) was sequenced for a study of cytomegalovirus exposure and HLA in healthy donors. Study results and caveats: A previous analysis found most TCR beta V segments productive roughly 87% or roughly 30% of the time. Later on, analysis showed that most CMV-associated TCR beta chains appeared to be HLA-restricted.

Primers: 60 Vbeta forward and 13 Jbeta reverse. Profiling relied on immunoSEQ multiplex PCR, and the TCRdb table lists in-frame clones only, not all of them. Here the sample spans approximately 75,000 clones, 65% to 90% being singletons. Points on this clone: Its antigen remains unknown.

Trimming stripped 5 bases from V and 4 bases from J, with 9 bases between. Germline V CDR1 and CDR2: SEHNR, FQNEAQ (reference sequence). The CDR3 has 12 residues. The sample consisted of PBMCs. This sequence originates from a man aged 65 to 79 in good health and CMV-seropositive. The chain links TRBV7-9 to TRBJ2-7; possible D gene TRBD1, 5 bases. CDR3 region: CASSLTGYEQYF. The CDR3 DNA is TGTGCCAGCAGCCTAACAGGATACGAGCAGTACTTC.